The clone carrying this T cell receptor beta chain was seen many times. What it recognizes is unknown. Each CDR3 protein gets one entry after TCRdb re-called the 5' RACE reads with MiXCR. The sample yields some 600,000 distinct CDR3 sequences, 7.1% seen once. The source of the sample is a study of identical twins. Study-wide findings and caveats: Zero-insertion analyses might be partly confounded by invariant T cells like MAIT and iNKT.

The data were also submitted as part of a second study, on yellow fever vaccine responses in identical twins.

Sequenced sample: PBMCs. This TCR was sampled from a woman aged 18-29 years in good health.

The CDR3 bases are TGCGCCAGCAGCTTGGTGGGTAGTGGCAATGAGCAGTTCTTC. Its protein is CASSLVGSGNEQFF. J is TRBJ2-1 and V is TRBV5-1; D gene uncertain. Trimming pared 0 bases from V and 6 bases from J, leaving 10 bases between. The CDR3 totals 14 residues. Looked up from germline, CDR1 is SGHRS and CDR2 is YFSETQ.